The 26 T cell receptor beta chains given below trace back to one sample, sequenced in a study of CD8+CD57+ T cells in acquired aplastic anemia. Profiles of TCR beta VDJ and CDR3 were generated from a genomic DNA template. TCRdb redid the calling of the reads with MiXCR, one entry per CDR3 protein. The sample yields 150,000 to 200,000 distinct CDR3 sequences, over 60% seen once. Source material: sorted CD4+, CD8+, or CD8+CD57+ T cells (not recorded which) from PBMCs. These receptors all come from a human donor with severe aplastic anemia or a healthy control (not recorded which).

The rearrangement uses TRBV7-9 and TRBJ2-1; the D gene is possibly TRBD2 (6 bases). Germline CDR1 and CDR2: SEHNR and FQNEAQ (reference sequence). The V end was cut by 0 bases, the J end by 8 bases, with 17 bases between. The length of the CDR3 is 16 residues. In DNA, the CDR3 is TGTGCCAGCAGCTTAGCGGGGGGAGGCCTCGTGGATGAGCAGTTCTTC. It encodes CASSLAGGGLVDEQFF.

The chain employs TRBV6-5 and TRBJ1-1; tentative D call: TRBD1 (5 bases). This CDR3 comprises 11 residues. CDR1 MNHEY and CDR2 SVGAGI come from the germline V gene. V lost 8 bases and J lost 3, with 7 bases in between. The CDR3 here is CASGRDTEAFF. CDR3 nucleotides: TGTGCCAGCGGCAGGGACACTGAAGCTTTCTTT.

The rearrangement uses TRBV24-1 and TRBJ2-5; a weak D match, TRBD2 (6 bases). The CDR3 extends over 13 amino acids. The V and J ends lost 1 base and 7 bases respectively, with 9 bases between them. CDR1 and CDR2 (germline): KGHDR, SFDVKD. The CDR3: CATSDLIGGTQYF. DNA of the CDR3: TGTGCCACCAGTGATTTAATCGGGGGGACCCAGTACTTC.

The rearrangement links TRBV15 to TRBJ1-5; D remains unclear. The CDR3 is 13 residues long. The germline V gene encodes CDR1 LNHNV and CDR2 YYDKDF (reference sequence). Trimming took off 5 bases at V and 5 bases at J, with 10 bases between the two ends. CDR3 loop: CATSGRRDQPQHF. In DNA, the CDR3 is TGTGCCACCAGCGGACGACGGGATCAGCCCCAGCATTTT.

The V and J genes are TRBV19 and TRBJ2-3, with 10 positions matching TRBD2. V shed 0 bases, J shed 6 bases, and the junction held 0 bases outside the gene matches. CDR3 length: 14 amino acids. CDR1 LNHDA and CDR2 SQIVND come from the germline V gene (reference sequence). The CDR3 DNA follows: TGTGCCAGTAGTATAGAACTAGCGGGGGATACGCAGTATTTT. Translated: CASSIELAGDTQYF.

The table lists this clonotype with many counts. The CDR3 coding sequence is TGTGCCACCAGGCCACCCAACACAGATACGCAGTATTTT. This translates into CATRPPNTDTQYF. The chain links TRBV24-1 to TRBJ2-3; the D is unclear. The CDR3 has 13 amino acids. Germline CDR1 is KGHDR and CDR2 is SFDVKD. Trimming left V 7 bases short and J 2 bases short, with 9 bases between.

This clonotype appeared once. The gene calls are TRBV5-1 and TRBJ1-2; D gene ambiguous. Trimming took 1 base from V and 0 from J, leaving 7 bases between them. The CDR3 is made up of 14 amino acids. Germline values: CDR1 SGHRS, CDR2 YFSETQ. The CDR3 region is CASSLSTSNYGYTF. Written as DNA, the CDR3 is TGCGCCAGCAGCTTGAGTACCTCTAACTATGGCTACACCTTC.

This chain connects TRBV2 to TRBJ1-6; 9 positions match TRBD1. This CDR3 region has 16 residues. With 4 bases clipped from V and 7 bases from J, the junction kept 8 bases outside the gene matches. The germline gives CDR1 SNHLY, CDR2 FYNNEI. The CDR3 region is CASSAGTGYGNSPLHF. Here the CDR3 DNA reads TGTGCCAGCAGTGCCGGGACAGGGTACGGGAATTCACCCCTCCACTTT. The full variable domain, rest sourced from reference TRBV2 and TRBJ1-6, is EPEVTQTPSHQVTQMGQEVILRCVPISNHLYFYWYRQILGQKVEFLVSFYNNEISEKSEIFDDQFSVERPDGSNFTLKIRSTKLEDSAMYFCASSAGTGYGNSPLHFGNGTRLTVT.

The CDR3 DNA reads as TGTGCCGGGGCGTGGACTAGCGGGACTGAGCAGTTCTTC. Its translation: CAGAWTSGTEQFF. This rearrangement joins TRBV2 to TRBJ2-1; 12 bases fit TRBD2. CDR1 and CDR2 (germline): SNHLY, FYNNEI. This CDR3 region has 13 residues. J was trimmed by 9 bases and V by 11 bases; bases with no gene match: 8.

The CDR3: CASSERVGGFPVSFF. The CDR3 nucleotides are TGTGCCAGCAGTGAAAGGGTGGGGGGCTTCCCGGTATCTTTCTTT. This chain connects TRBV2 to TRBJ1-1, with D possibly matching TRBD1 (6 bases). CDR1 and CDR2 (germline): SNHLY, FYNNEI. The CDR3 has 15 residues. The V and J ends lost 2 bases and 12 bases respectively, with 22 bases between them.

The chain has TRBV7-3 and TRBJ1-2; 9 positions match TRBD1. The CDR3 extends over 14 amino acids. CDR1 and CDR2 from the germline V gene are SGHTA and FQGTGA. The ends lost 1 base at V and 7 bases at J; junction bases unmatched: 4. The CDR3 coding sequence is TGTGCCAGCAGCTTAAGTGGGACAGGGACTGGCTACACCTTC. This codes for CASSLSGTGTGYTF. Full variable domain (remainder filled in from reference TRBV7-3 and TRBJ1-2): GAGVSQTPSNKVTEKGKYVELRCDPISGHTALYWYRQSLGQGPEFLIYFQGTGAADDSGLPNDRFFAVRPEGSVSTLKIQRTERGDSAVYLCASSLSGTGTGYTFGSGTRLTVV.

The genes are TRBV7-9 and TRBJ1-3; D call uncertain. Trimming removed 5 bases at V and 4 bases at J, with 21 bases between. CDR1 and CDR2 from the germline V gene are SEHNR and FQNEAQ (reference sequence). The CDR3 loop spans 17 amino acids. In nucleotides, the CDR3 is TGTGCCAGCAGCCGAACGGATCTAGGGCAAACGGGAAACACCATATATTTT. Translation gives CASSRTDLGQTGNTIYF.

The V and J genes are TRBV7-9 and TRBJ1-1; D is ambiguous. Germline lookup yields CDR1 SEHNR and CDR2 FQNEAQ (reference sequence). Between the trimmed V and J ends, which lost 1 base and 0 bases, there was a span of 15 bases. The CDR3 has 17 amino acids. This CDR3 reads CASSLGGGRQMNTEAFF. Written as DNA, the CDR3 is TGTGCCAGCAGCTTAGGGGGTGGGCGGCAAATGAACACTGAAGCTTTCTTT.

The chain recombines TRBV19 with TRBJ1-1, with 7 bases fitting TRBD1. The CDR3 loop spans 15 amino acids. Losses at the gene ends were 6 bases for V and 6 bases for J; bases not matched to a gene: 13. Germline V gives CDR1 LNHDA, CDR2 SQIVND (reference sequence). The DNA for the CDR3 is TGTGCCAGTAGCAGCCGGGACAGCCCGGCATCTGAAGCTTTCTTT. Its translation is CASSSRDSPASEAFF.

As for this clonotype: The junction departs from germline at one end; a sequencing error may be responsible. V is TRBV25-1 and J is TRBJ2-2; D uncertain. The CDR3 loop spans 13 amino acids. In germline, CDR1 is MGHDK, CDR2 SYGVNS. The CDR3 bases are TGTGCCAGCAGTGGTGTGGGCACCTGGGAGCTGTTTTTT. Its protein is CASSGVGTWELFF.

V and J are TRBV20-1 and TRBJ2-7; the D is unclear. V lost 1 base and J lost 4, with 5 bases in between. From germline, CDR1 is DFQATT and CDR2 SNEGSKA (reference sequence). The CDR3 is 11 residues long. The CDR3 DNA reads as TGCAGTGCTAGAGGGATTTACGAGCAGTACTTC. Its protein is CSARGIYEQYF.

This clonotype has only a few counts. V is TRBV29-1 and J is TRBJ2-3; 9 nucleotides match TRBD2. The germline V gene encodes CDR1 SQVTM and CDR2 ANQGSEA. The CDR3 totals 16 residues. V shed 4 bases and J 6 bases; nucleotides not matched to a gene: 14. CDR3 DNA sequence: TGCAGCGTTGCCACTAGCGGGTCCTTCGGGGGGGATACGCAGTATTTT. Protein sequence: CSVATSGSFGGDTQYF.

This chain's CDR3 is CASSFRESSDEQYF. The CDR3, as DNA: TGTGCCAGCAGCTTCAGGGAGTCATCTGACGAGCAGTACTTC. V is TRBV7-2 and J is TRBJ2-7; D is perhaps TRBD1 or TRBD2 (5 bases each). V lost 3 bases to trimming and J lost 5 bases, with 14 bases between them. The CDR3 sequence is 14 residues long. The germline CDR1 and CDR2 sequences are SGHTA and FQGNSA.

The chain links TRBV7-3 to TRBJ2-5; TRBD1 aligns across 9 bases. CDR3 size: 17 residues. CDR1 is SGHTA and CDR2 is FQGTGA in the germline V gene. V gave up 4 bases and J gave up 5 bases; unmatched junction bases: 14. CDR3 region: CASSYKPGQGDWETQYF. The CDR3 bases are TGTGCCAGCAGCTACAAACCGGGACAGGGTGATTGGGAGACCCAGTACTTC.

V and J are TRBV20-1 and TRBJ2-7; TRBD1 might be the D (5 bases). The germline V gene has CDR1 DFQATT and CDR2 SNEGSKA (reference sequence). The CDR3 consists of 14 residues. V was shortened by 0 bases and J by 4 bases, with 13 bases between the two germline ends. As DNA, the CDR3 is TGCAGTGCTAGAGAGGGGCAGAGCCAGTACGAGCAGTACTTC. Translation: CSAREGQSQYEQYF.

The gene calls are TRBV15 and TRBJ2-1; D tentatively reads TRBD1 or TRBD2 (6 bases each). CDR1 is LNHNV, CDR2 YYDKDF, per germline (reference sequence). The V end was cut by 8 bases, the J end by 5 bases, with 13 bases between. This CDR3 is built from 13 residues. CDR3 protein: CATRGGMNNEQFF. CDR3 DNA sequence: TGTGCCACCCGAGGGGGGATGAACAATGAGCAGTTCTTC. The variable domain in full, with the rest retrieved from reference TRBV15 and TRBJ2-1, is DAMVIQNPRYQVTQFGKPVTLSCSQTLNHNVMYWYQQKSSQAPKLLFHYYDKDFNNEADTPDNFQSRRPNTSFCFLDIRSPGLGDTAMYLCATRGGMNNEQFFGPGTRLTVL.

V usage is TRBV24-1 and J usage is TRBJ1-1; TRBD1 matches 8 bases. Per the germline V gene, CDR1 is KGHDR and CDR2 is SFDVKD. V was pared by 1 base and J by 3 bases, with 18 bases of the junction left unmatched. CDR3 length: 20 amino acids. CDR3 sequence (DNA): TGTGCCACCAGTGATTTAAGGGCCCCAGGGGGCGAGGGTAAGGACACTGAAGCTTTCTTT. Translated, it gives CATSDLRAPGGEGKDTEAFF.

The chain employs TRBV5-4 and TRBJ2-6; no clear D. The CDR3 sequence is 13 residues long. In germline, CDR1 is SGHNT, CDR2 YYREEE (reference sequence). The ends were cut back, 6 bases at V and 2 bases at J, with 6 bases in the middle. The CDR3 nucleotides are TGTGCCAGCAAACTCGCTGGGGCCAACGTCCTGACTTTC. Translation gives CASKLAGANVLTF.

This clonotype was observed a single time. In nucleotides, the CDR3 is TGTGCCAGCAGCACCGGAATCTACAATGAGCAGTTCTTC. Protein: CASSTGIYNEQFF. This chain connects TRBV7-9 to TRBJ2-1; D remains ambiguous. The CDR3 length is 13 residues. The germline gives CDR1 SEHNR, CDR2 FQNEAQ (reference sequence). The V gene lost 5 bases and the J gene lost 3 bases, with 8 bases spanning the gap.

CDR3 nucleotide sequence: TGTGCCAGCAGCGGCCCAGGGTCTGAAGCTTTCTTT. Its translation: CASSGPGSEAFF. This chain uses TRBV9 with TRBJ1-1; TRBD1 is a possible D gene (5 bases). Germline V gene sequence: CDR1 SGDLS, CDR2 YYNGEE. Trimming pared 3 bases from V and 6 bases from J, leaving 9 bases between. CDR3 size: 12 residues.

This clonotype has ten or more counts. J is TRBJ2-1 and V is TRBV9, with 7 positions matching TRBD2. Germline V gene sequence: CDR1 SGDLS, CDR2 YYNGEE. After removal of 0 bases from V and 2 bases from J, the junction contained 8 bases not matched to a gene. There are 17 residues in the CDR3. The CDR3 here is CASSVAYRDYPYNEQFF. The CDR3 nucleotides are TGTGCCAGCAGCGTAGCTTATCGGGACTATCCCTACAATGAGCAGTTCTTC.